This TCR beta chain was sequenced in a study of blood T cell repertoires in COVID-19 (dated by TCRdb to the early 2020s). Study-wide context: Collaborator samples came from the United States, Italy and Spain and covered acute and convalescent phases of COVID-19. The material from the prospective study consisted of cDNA or gDNA derived from T cells, B-cell-depleted T cells, or PBMCs. The dataset comprised deeply sampled blood TCRbeta repertoires from subjects exposed to, actively infected with, or recovered from COVID-19. A freely available public database, intended as a resource for researchers studying the immune response to SARS-CoV-2, is where the repertoires were released. The samples were drawn from the first 160 participants of the ongoing ImmuneRACE study and from more than 1,000 subjects provided by 6 global collaborators. The sample metadata nearly always contained a de-identified subject ID, COVID-19 status, age in years and sex. Where available, HLA class I and class II types were taken from metadata supplied by the sample provider and were not determined by assay-based typing. The research as a whole found: The quantity of clinical and demographic metadata differed by source and by participant and was supplied without curation.

In the prospective study, participants were about 18 to 100 years old, resided in about two dozen geographic areas of the United States, and were enrolled through a virtual design. In the prospective study, cohorts were assigned on the basis of participant-reported clinical history obtained from a screening survey and a study questionnaire. In the prospective study, whole blood, serum and a nasopharyngeal or oropharyngeal swab were collected from each participant by mobile phlebotomists. Prospective study participants could optionally give additional blood draws and questionnaires over an approximately two-month period. Before DNA extraction, prospective study blood samples were shipped either frozen or at room temperature. The immunoSEQ Assay, a bias-controlled multiplex PCR, was used to amplify TCRbeta CDR3 regions from genomic DNA. As for the authors' bioinformatics: Nucleated cell counts per sample were estimated from amplification of reference gene primers within the assay. Sequence reads were collapsed and filtered to measure the absolute abundance of every unique TCRbeta CDR3 rearrangement. For each sample, productive Simpson clonality was calculated by taking the square root of Simpson's diversity index across productive rearrangements. TCRdb holds this immuneACCESS table with in-frame rearrangements only. Some clones are missing; in checked studies, unresolved V genes explain under half, and the rest has no known cause. The V and J calls and the clone size are those of that table, but D and trimming were determined from the DNA. The sample profile shows around 150,000 clones; 80% to 90% of them were found once. 3% to 4% of the sample goes to the ten largest clones.

On this clone itself: Its antigen specificity is not known. No much larger clone is present one base from it, and per-base qualities are unavailable.

Sequencing was carried out using PBMCs or T cells enriched from blood (not recorded which). The receptor was isolated from a woman between 50 and 59 years old with acute COVID-19.

The CDR3: CASSISGTRANEQFF. The DNA is TGTGCCAGCAGTATTTCCGGGACTAGGGCCAATGAGCAGTTCTTC. Recombination connected TRBV27 to TRBJ2-1; 8 central bases correspond to TRBD2. V is pruned by 5 bases and J by 6 bases, leaving 9 bases of the junction without a gene match. CDR1 and CDR2 are read off the germline V gene (reference sequence) as MNHEY and SMNVEV. From its cysteine to its phenylalanine, the CDR3 spans 15 amino acids. The sequence is cut down to CDR3 DNA, 45 bases in frame from base 1.